These 29 T cell receptor beta chains share one sample of origin, sequenced in a study of PD-1 blockade in classical Hodgkin lymphoma. Assay used: immunoSEQ multiplex PCR; TCRdb lists only in-frame clones, some missing. The table has approximately 99,000 clones, roughly 81% seen once. Relapse after autologous stem cell transplantation occurred in every patient, and brentuximab vedotin exposure varied. The starting material was peripheral blood mononuclear cells (PBMCs), obtained before the second cycle of nivolumab. Receptors originate from a human donor with classical Hodgkin lymphoma.

The gene calls are TRBV5-1 and TRBJ1-1, with TRBD1 matching over 9 bases. With 2 bases clipped from V and 0 bases from J, the junction kept 8 bases outside the gene matches. Germline V gene data show CDR1 as SGHRS and CDR2 as YFSETQ. The CDR3 sequence is 17 residues long. CDR3 nucleotide sequence: TGCGCCAGCAGCTTCGGGGGCGGGACAGGGCTGAACACTGAAGCTTTCTTT. Its protein is CASSFGGGTGLNTEAFF.

V and J are TRBV14 and TRBJ2-6; D gene uncertain. Germline CDR1 and CDR2: SGHDN and FVKESK. The CDR3 covers 15 residues. With 1 base removed from V and 5 bases from J, the gap between germline ends came to 9 bases. The CDR3 region is CASSQAAAWANVLTF. CDR3 DNA sequence: TGTGCCAGCAGCCAAGCGGCCGCCTGGGCCAACGTCCTGACTTTC.

A single count supports this clone. The J gene is TRBJ2-1, the V gene TRBV14; D call uncertain. Per the germline V gene, CDR1 is SGHDN and CDR2 is FVKESK. V was clipped by 2 bases and J by 10 bases, with 9 bases between them. The length of the CDR3 is 12 residues. The CDR3 bases are TGTGCCAGCAGCCAACCATTACGGGAGCAGTTCTTC. As protein: CASSQPLREQFF.

V and J are TRBV9 and TRBJ2-5; 9 positions match TRBD2. From germline, CDR1 is SGDLS and CDR2 YYNGEE. V gave up 3 bases and J gave up 4 bases; unmatched junction bases: 7. The CDR3 length is 15 residues. CDR3 amino acids: CASSGGTSLGETQYF. CDR3 nucleotide sequence: TGTGCCAGCAGCGGCGGGACTAGCTTAGGAGAGACCCAGTACTTC.

The chain links TRBV7-3 to TRBJ2-3, with D possibly called TRBD1 or TRBD2 (5 bases each). The CDR3 extends over 14 amino acids. Germline V lookup: CDR1 SGHTA, CDR2 FQGTGA. V was clipped by 4 bases and J by 6 bases, with 14 bases between them. The CDR3 nucleotides read TGTGCCAGCAGCTCGGGACCCATCGGGGATACGCAGTATTTT. Encoded protein: CASSSGPIGDTQYF. Drawing the rest from reference TRBV7-3 and TRBJ2-3, the complete variable domain is GAGVSQTPSNKVTEKGKYVELRCDPISGHTALYWYRQSLGQGPEFLIYFQGTGAADDSGLPNDRFFAVRPEGSVSTLKIQRTERGDSAVYLCASSSGPIGDTQYFGPGTRLTVL.

The sample holds a few counts of this clone. This same CDR3 is encoded by further DNA sequences in the sample. The J gene is TRBJ2-7, the V gene TRBV29-1; 7 bases line up with TRBD2. The CDR3 runs to 14 residues. The V gene end was trimmed by 6 bases and the J gene end by 1 base; junction bases not matched to a gene: 9. The V gene's germline CDR1 is SQVTM and CDR2 ANQGSEA. As DNA, the CDR3 is TGCAGCGTCGGGACGGGAGGAAGTTCCTACGAGCAGTACTTC. As protein: CSVGTGGSSYEQYF.

The chain has TRBV19 and TRBJ1-1, with TRBD1 as a possible D gene (5 bases). The germline V gene encodes CDR1 LNHDA and CDR2 SQIVND (reference sequence). The CDR3 is 13 amino acids. Trimming took 3 bases from V and 11 from J, leaving 16 bases between them. Here the CDR3 reads CASSITPGEMAFF. In DNA, the CDR3 is TGTGCCAGTAGTATTACTCCGGGGGAAATGGCTTTCTTT.

A single count supports this clone. J is TRBJ2-2 and V is TRBV7-2; TRBD2 might be the D (6 bases). Trimming removed 4 bases from V and 8 bases from J, with 11 bases in between. CDR1 and CDR2 (germline): SGHTA, FQGNSA. There are 13 residues in the CDR3. The CDR3 here is CASSSGTSGELFF. CDR3 DNA: TGTGCCAGCAGCTCCGGGACTTCTGGGGAGCTGTTTTTT.

In regard to this clone: Germline is not matched at one junction end, which may reflect a read error. CDR3 loop: CSVEGVRGWQETQYF. The CDR3 DNA is TGCAGCGTGGAAGGGGTCAGGGGATGGCAAGAGACCCAGTACTTC. The chain employs TRBV29-1 and TRBJ2-5, with D possibly being TRBD1 (6 bases). CDR1 is SQVTM, CDR2 ANQGSEA, per germline. There are 15 residues in the CDR3. Together with reference TRBV29-1 and TRBJ2-5, the CDR3 gives the full variable domain: SAVISQKPSRDICQRGTSLTIQCQVDSQVTMMFWYRQQPGQSLTLIATANQGSEATYESGFVIDKFPISRPNLTFSTLTVSNMSPEDSSIYLCSVEGVRGWQETQYFGPGTRLLVL.

This chain's CDR3 is CASSLTTRNIQYF. CDR3 coding DNA: TGTGCCAGCAGCTTAACCACAAGAAACATTCAGTACTTC. V gene TRBV13 combines with J gene TRBJ2-4; D not resolved. V lost 2 bases and J 6 bases, leaving 8 bases between the germline ends. The germline V gene encodes CDR1 PRHDT and CDR2 FYEKMQ (reference sequence). The CDR3 totals 13 residues.

The chain combines TRBV30 with TRBJ2-6, with D tentatively TRBD1 or TRBD2 (5 bases each). V was shortened by 4 bases and J by 0 bases, with 13 bases between the two germline ends. CDR3 length: 16 residues. The germline V gene has CDR1 GTSNPN and CDR2 SVGIG (reference sequence). The CDR3 region has the DNA TGTGCCTGGAAGTTGTATGGGACCTCTGGGGCCAACGTCCTGACTTTC. Translating it yields CAWKLYGTSGANVLTF.

V and J are TRBV7-2 and TRBJ2-3, with D hard to call. The germline CDR1 and CDR2 sequences are SGHTA and FQGNSA. V lost 5 bases, J lost 2 bases, and 14 bases lay in between. This CDR3 is built from 15 residues. CDR3 DNA: TGTGCCAGCAGCCCCCTAGGGCGGAACACAGATACGCAGTATTTT. It encodes CASSPLGRNTDTQYF.

This chain joins TRBV30 and TRBJ2-7; 10 bases agree with TRBD2. The V and J ends lost 4 bases and 4 bases, in that order; junction bases with no gene match: 1. CDR1 is GTSNPN and CDR2 is SVGIG in the germline V gene (reference sequence). This CDR3 comprises 12 residues. DNA of the CDR3: TGTGCCTGGAAACTAGCGGGGTACGAGCAGTACTTC. Encoded protein: CAWKLAGYEQYF.

This sequence joins TRBV6-5 and TRBJ2-5, with D possibly TRBD2 on 7 matching bases. Germline CDR1 reads MNHEY; CDR2 reads SVGAGI. The CDR3 is 14 amino acids. Trimming left V 5 bases short and J 8 bases short, with 18 bases between. Here the CDR3 reads CASSALGGARTQYF. CDR3 nucleotide sequence: TGTGCCAGCAGTGCGCTGGGGGGGGCGCGTACCCAGTACTTC.

This chain joins TRBV9 and TRBJ2-1; 14 nucleotides line up with TRBD2. Germline CDR1 and CDR2: SGDLS and YYNGEE. Trimming took 4 bases from V and 7 from J; bases not matched to a gene: 10. The CDR3 has 17 amino acids. CDR3 residues: CASSSSGTSGSMNEQFF. The CDR3 DNA reads TGTGCCAGCAGCTCTAGTGGGACTAGCGGGAGTATGAATGAGCAGTTCTTC.

The chain joins TRBV2 to TRBJ2-5; 12 bases are shared with TRBD2. V trimming: 6 bases; J trimming: 1 base; junction bases outside the gene matches: 12. Germline V gives CDR1 SNHLY, CDR2 FYNNEI. The CDR3 runs to 18 residues. The CDR3 coding sequence is TGTGCCAGCAGGGCGGGACTAGCGGGCCAGAGGGGCCAAGAGACCCAGTACTTC. Encoded protein: CASRAGLAGQRGQETQYF.

This chain connects TRBV6-5 to TRBJ1-1; no clear D gene. The CDR3 has 13 residues. The germline V and J ends were trimmed by 6 bases and 2 bases, with 10 bases remaining between them. The V gene's germline CDR1 is MNHEY and CDR2 SVGAGI. Here the CDR3 DNA reads TGTGCCAGCAGAATGACGGGAAACACTGAAGCTTTCTTT. Translating gives CASRMTGNTEAFF.

This clone was found once. The V gene is TRBV7-8, the J gene TRBJ1-5, with D perhaps TRBD1 (6 bases). The CDR3 spans 13 residues. Germline loops: CDR1 SGHVS, CDR2 FQNEAQ. The V end lost 3 bases, the J end lost 4 bases, and 7 bases lay between the germline ends. CDR3 protein: CASSFGQNQPQHF. DNA of the CDR3: TGTGCCAGCAGCTTTGGACAGAATCAGCCCCAGCATTTT.

V gene TRBV5-4 combines with J gene TRBJ2-2, with D possibly being TRBD2 (6 bases). Germline V CDR1 and CDR2: SGHNT, YYREEE (reference sequence). The CDR3 runs 15 residues. With 4 bases removed from V and 0 bases from J, the gap between germline ends came to 10 bases. CDR3: CASSLSGTNTGELFF. The CDR3 DNA reads TGTGCCAGCAGCCTTAGCGGTACGAACACCGGGGAGCTGTTTTTT.

The chain is built from TRBV9 and TRBJ1-5, with D perhaps TRBD1 (5 bases). Trimming cost V 3 bases and J 2 bases, with 15 bases left between them. Germline CDR1 and CDR2: SGDLS and YYNGEE. CDR3 length: 16 residues. The CDR3, as DNA: TGTGCCAGCAGCGGAGGGGACGGTTTAGGCAATCAGCCCCAGCATTTT. This sequence encodes CASSGGDGLGNQPQHF. Full variable domain (missing parts from reference TRBV9 and TRBJ1-5): DSGVTQTPKHLITATGQRVTLRCSPRSGDLSVYWYQQSLDQGLQFLIQYYNGEERAKGNILERFSAQQFPDLHSELNLSSLELGDSALYFCASSGGDGLGNQPQHFGDGTRLSIL.

The CDR3 loop reads CASSEPRGQGAPTPWDGYTF. In nucleotides, the CDR3 is TGCGCCAGCAGTGAGCCTCGCGGACAGGGGGCCCCAACCCCTTGGGATGGCTACACCTTC. This chain links TRBV10-1 with TRBJ1-2; 11 bases align to TRBD1. V lost 2 bases to trimming and J lost 6 bases; unmatched junction nucleotides: 20. The CDR3 runs 20 residues. Looked up from germline, CDR1 is WNHNN and CDR2 is SYGVQD (reference sequence).

CDR3 bases: TGTGCCAGCAGGGTAGCGGGAGGGCCGACCGGGGAGCTGTTTTTT. It yields the protein CASRVAGGPTGELFF. The chain couples TRBV6-5 to TRBJ2-2, with 11 bases lining up with TRBD2. Germline values: CDR1 MNHEY, CDR2 SVGAGI. This CDR3 is built from 15 residues. Trimming removed 6 bases from V and 5 bases from J; junction bases left unmatched: 5.

The count of this clone is one. J is TRBJ2-3 and V is TRBV7-3, with D uncertain. The CDR3 is 13 residues long. V lost 1 base, J lost 10 bases, and 12 bases lay in between. From germline, CDR1 is SGHTA and CDR2 FQGTGA. The CDR3 coding sequence is TGTGCCAGCAGCTTAAATGCGTTTGAGTCGCAGTATTTT. Translation gives CASSLNAFESQYF.

This clone was counted a few times. The chain couples TRBV7-2 to TRBJ1-1; D is ambiguous. V was clipped by 4 bases and J by 5 bases, with 14 bases between them. Germline V gene sequence: CDR1 SGHTA, CDR2 FQGNSA. The CDR3 spans 14 residues. DNA of the CDR3: TGTGCCAGCAGCTCGGGCCTTACAAGGACTGAAGCTTTCTTT. This translates into CASSSGLTRTEAFF. The full variable domain, rest sourced from reference TRBV7-2 and TRBJ1-1, is GAGVSQSPSNKVTEKGKDVELRCDPISGHTALYWYRQSLGQGLEFLIYFQGNSAPDKSGLPSDRFSAERTGGSVSTLTIQRTQQEDSAVYLCASSSGLTRTEAFFGQGTRLTVV.

The chain recombines TRBV5-5 with TRBJ1-1; D is uncertain. Trimming left V 0 bases short and J 2 bases short, with 11 bases between. Germline CDR1 SGHKS, CDR2 YYEKEE (reference sequence). The CDR3 sequence is 15 residues long. CDR3 bases: TGTGCCAGCAGCTTGGAGCCAGCTATAAACACTGAAGCTTTCTTT. Protein sequence: CASSLEPAINTEAFF.

V and J are TRBV27 and TRBJ2-4; TRBD2 is a possible D gene (5 bases). Germline V gene data show CDR1 as MNHEY and CDR2 as SMNVEV (reference sequence). The CDR3 runs to 12 residues. Between the trimmed V and J ends, which lost 5 bases and 8 bases, there was a span of 10 bases. The chain's CDR3 is CASSPARDIQYF. In nucleotides, the CDR3 is TGTGCCAGCAGTCCAGCGCGGGACATTCAGTACTTC.

This clone is medium-sized in the sample. This chain connects TRBV28 to TRBJ1-5; 8 bases fit TRBD1. V shed 10 bases and J 6 bases; nucleotides not matched to a gene: 5. The CDR3 is 12 amino acids. Germline CDR1 and CDR2: MDHEN and SYDVKM. The CDR3 sequence: CATGQGGQPQHF. The CDR3 DNA follows: TGTGCCACCGGACAGGGTGGTCAGCCCCAGCATTTT.

This rearrangement joins TRBV10-3 to TRBJ2-1, with 15 positions matching TRBD2. From germline, CDR1 is ENHRY and CDR2 SYGVKD. The junction had 7 bases not matched to a gene; V was cut back by 4 bases and J by 9 bases. The CDR3 is 16 residues long. CDR3: CAISVGLAGGPGEQFF. CDR3 in DNA: TGTGCCATCAGTGTGGGACTAGCGGGAGGCCCCGGTGAGCAGTTCTTC.

V is TRBV6-6 and J is TRBJ2-1; 11 nucleotides align to TRBD2. Germline CDR1 reads MNHNY; CDR2 reads SVGAGI (reference sequence). The junction had 9 bases not matched to a gene; V was cut back by 4 bases and J by 7 bases. The CDR3 loop spans 16 amino acids. The CDR3 nucleotides are TGTGCCAGCAGTTCCCCGGAACTAGCGGGAGTGAATGAGCAGTTCTTC. Translating gives CASSSPELAGVNEQFF.